This T cell receptor (beta chain) was obtained from a study of T-cell memory formation after mild COVID-19. 5'RACE with constant-segment primers built TCRalpha and TCRbeta cDNA libraries with UMIs. TCRdb independently ran MiXCR on the 5' RACE reads; one entry per CDR3 protein. Of approximately 150,000 distinct CDR3 sequences detected, roughly a fifth appear once; the ten largest clones hold approximately 2%. This clonotype was detected a few times. Antigen: not known. The trim removed 3 bases at V and 7 bases at J, leaving 7 bases unmatched. The length of the CDR3 is 14 residues. Points from the study as a whole: Unconfirmed was the SARS-CoV-2 specificity of second-wave clones that peaked on day 37. CD4+ contracting clones lay mainly in CM and EM, CD8+ ones in EMRA. Clones shrinking between day 15 and 85 showed a balanced CD4/CD8 split, and those that grew later tilted toward CD4+.

Sequences were obtained from PBMCs or a T cell subset sorted from them (not recorded which). The source is an adult woman who had mild COVID-19 (a few samples of this study predate the infection). Cell type and time point are not known. The rearrangement uses TRBV12-3 or TRBV12-4 and TRBJ2-5; 8 bases map to TRBD1. DNA of the CDR3: TGTGCCAGCAGTTTGACAGGGGAAGGTGGGACCCAGTACTTC. This gives the protein CASSLTGEGGTQYF.